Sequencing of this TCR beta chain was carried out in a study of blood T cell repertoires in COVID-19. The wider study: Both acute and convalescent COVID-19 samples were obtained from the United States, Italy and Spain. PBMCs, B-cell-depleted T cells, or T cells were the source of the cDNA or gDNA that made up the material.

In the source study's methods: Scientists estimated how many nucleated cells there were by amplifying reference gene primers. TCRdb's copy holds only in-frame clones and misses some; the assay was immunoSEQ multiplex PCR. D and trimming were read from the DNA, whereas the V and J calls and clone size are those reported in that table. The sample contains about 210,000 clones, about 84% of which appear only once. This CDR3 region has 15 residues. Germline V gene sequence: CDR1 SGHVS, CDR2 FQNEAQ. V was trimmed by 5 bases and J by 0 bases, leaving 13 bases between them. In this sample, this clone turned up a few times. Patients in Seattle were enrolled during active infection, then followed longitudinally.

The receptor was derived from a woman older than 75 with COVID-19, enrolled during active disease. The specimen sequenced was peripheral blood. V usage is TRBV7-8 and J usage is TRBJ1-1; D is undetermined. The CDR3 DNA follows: TGTGCCAGCAGCCCGGTTGTAATACTGAACACTGAAGCTTTCTTT. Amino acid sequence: CASSPVVILNTEAFF.